The 31 T cell receptor beta chains presented below share a single source sample, sequenced in a study of cytomegalovirus exposure and HLA in healthy donors. With 60 Vbeta and 13 Jbeta primers, the PCR was carried out. Clones were read by immunoSEQ multiplex PCR, and TCRdb kept only the in-frame ones, dropping some. The data hold about 180,000 clones, with approximately 82% observed a single time. Sequenced input: PBMCs. The receptor set was obtained from a young woman in good health and CMV-seronegative.

This chain joins TRBV6-4 and TRBJ2-3; D gene unclear. Germline V lookup: CDR1 MRHNA, CDR2 SNTAGT. The length of the CDR3 is 13 residues. Deletions cut 5 bases from V and 0 bases from J, with 6 bases between. In DNA, the CDR3 is TGTGCCAGCAGTTCTAGTAGCACAGATACGCAGTATTTT. Translated: CASSSSSTDTQYF.

The J gene is TRBJ2-4, the V gene TRBV29-1; D possibly corresponds to TRBD2 (6 bases). The V gene's germline CDR1 is SQVTM and CDR2 ANQGSEA. The CDR3 sequence is 12 residues long. V lost 7 bases to trimming and J lost 7 bases, with 14 bases between them. The CDR3 region is CSASSEGNIQYF. The CDR3 DNA reads as TGCAGCGCATCTAGCGAAGGGAACATTCAGTACTTC. Using reference TRBV29-1 and TRBJ2-4 for the parts outside the CDR3, the full variable domain is SAVISQKPSRDICQRGTSLTIQCQVDSQVTMMFWYRQQPGQSLTLIATANQGSEATYESGFVIDKFPISRPNLTFSTLTVSNMSPEDSSIYLCSASSEGNIQYFGAGTRLSVL.

The genes are TRBV5-1 and TRBJ2-1, with 9 bases lining up with TRBD2. In germline, CDR1 is SGHRS, CDR2 YFSETQ. The V gene end was trimmed by 7 bases and the J gene end by 8 bases; junction bases not matched to a gene: 19. CDR3 length: 17 amino acids. The CDR3 loop reads CASGGPSSGANLDEQFF. CDR3 nucleotide sequence: TGCGCCAGCGGAGGACCATCTAGCGGGGCTAACTTGGATGAGCAGTTCTTC.

This clone was observed a handful of times. The chain couples TRBV19 to TRBJ1-5; TRBD1 matches 11 bases. Per germline, CDR1 LNHDA and CDR2 SQIVND (reference sequence). The CDR3 loop spans 14 amino acids. The J segment lost 6 bases and the V segment lost 5 bases, leaving 3 bases of the junction unmatched. This CDR3 reads CASSPGQGGQPQHF. The CDR3 DNA reads TGTGCCAGTAGTCCGGGACAGGGGGGTCAGCCCCAGCATTTT.

V is TRBV18 and J is TRBJ1-4; D is unclear. V was shortened by 5 bases and J by 0 bases, with 10 bases between the two germline ends. From germline, CDR1 is KGHSH and CDR2 LQKENI. The CDR3 covers 15 residues. CDR3 sequence reads: CASSSTRATNEKLFF. CDR3 DNA sequence: TGTGCCAGCTCATCGACAAGAGCAACTAATGAAAAACTGTTTTTT.

This clone was found a few times. The chain recombines TRBV7-9 with TRBJ2-7; 12 bases are shared with TRBD2. The CDR3 consists of 13 residues. Germline CDR1 reads SEHNR; CDR2 reads FQNEAQ (reference sequence). With 6 bases clipped from V and 13 bases from J, the junction kept 10 bases outside the gene matches. The CDR3 sequence: CASRPSGGAGEYF. The CDR3 nucleotides read TGTGCCAGCAGGCCTAGCGGGGGGGCAGGAGAATACTTC. Using reference TRBV7-9 and TRBJ2-7 for the parts outside the CDR3, the full variable domain is DTGVSQNPRHKITKRGQNVTFRCDPISEHNRLYWYRQTLGQGPEFLTYFQNEAQLEKSRLLSDRFSAERPKGSFSTLEIQRTEQGDSAMYLCASRPSGGAGEYFGPGTRLTVT.

In its sample, this clone was seen once. The chain recombines TRBV4-3 with TRBJ1-1; D is perhaps TRBD1 (6 bases). The germline CDR1 and CDR2 sequences are LGHNA and YSLEER. The CDR3 runs to 15 residues. The V and J ends lost 0 bases and 10 bases respectively, with 18 bases between them. The CDR3 is CASSQDLSGGLGAFF. The DNA for the CDR3 is TGCGCCAGCAGCCAAGATCTATCGGGGGGCCTCGGAGCTTTCTTT.

The chain uses TRBV30 and TRBJ1-5; D uncertain. The CDR3 extends over 13 amino acids. Looked up from germline, CDR1 is GTSNPN and CDR2 is SVGIG (reference sequence). The germline V and J ends were trimmed by 3 bases and 7 bases, with 13 bases remaining between them. CDR3 nucleotide sequence: TGTGCCTGGAGCCCCCCCCCGGGGCAGCCCCAGCATTTT. Amino acids: CAWSPPPGQPQHF.

The V call is TRBV6-5, the J call TRBJ1-2, with D perhaps TRBD1 (6 bases). The V end was cut by 0 bases, the J end by 6 bases, with 14 bases between. The CDR3 consists of 15 residues. Germline CDR1 MNHEY, CDR2 SVGAGI. CDR3 sequence: CASSYSTTGENGYTF. CDR3 sequence (DNA): TGTGCCAGCAGTTACTCAACGACAGGAGAAAATGGCTACACCTTC.

This sequence joins TRBV18 and TRBJ1-1, with TRBD1 matching over 7 bases. Germline V gene sequence: CDR1 KGHSH, CDR2 LQKENI. V lost 5 bases, J lost 5 bases, and 11 bases stayed unmatched. The CDR3 length is 15 residues. The CDR3 loop reads CASSAIQGLQTEAFF. CDR3 DNA: TGTGCCAGCTCAGCCATACAGGGGTTGCAAACTGAAGCTTTCTTT.

This chain links TRBV7-9 with TRBJ2-3, with D unclear. V lost 5 bases, J lost 2 bases, and 14 bases lay in between. CDR3 size: 15 residues. Germline V lookup: CDR1 SEHNR, CDR2 FQNEAQ (reference sequence). DNA for the CDR3: TGTGCCAGCAGCCCCGACTGGATTAACACAGATACGCAGTATTTT. Amino acids: CASSPDWINTDTQYF.

This clone was detected only a few times. The V and J genes are TRBV6-5 and TRBJ2-2; D may be TRBD2 (6 bases). The CDR3 spans 15 residues. Germline values: CDR1 MNHEY, CDR2 SVGAGI. Between the trimmed V and J ends, which lost 8 bases and 1 base, there was a span of 14 bases. CDR3 sequence reads: CASLPRGMNTGELFF. CDR3 coding DNA: TGTGCCAGCCTCCCCCGGGGGATGAACACCGGGGAGCTGTTTTTT.

Concerning this clone: One junction end disagrees with the germline gene, perhaps due to a read error. V and J are TRBV15 and TRBJ2-6, with D perhaps matching TRBD1 (5 bases). Per the germline V gene, CDR1 is LNHNV and CDR2 is YYDKDF (reference sequence). CDR3 length equals 15 residues. This CDR3 is CATSRDLAGANGLTF. In DNA, the CDR3 is TGTGCCACCAGCAGAGATCTCGCTGGGGCCAACGGCCTGACTTTC.

This sequence joins TRBV4-3 and TRBJ2-7; perhaps TRBD1 as D (5 bases). V was clipped by 5 bases and J by 7 bases, with 15 bases between them. Germline V gives CDR1 LGHNA, CDR2 YSLEER. The CDR3 totals 13 residues. CDR3 DNA sequence: TGCGCCAGCAGCGCACAGGTACTGGGGGAGCAGTACTTC. The encoded protein is CASSAQVLGEQYF.

A few counts support this clone. The chain is built from TRBV29-1 and TRBJ2-5, with a weak D call TRBD1 (6 bases). The CDR3 has 13 amino acids. The V end lost 8 bases, the J end lost 7 bases, and 20 bases lay between the germline ends. Germline assignment: CDR1 SQVTM and CDR2 ANQGSEA. The CDR3 loop is CSYLEGGVGTQYF. DNA of the CDR3: TGCAGCTACCTTGAAGGGGGTGTTGGGACCCAGTACTTC.

The chain uses TRBV21-1 and TRBJ1-1; no DNA check was done on the table's D call, TRBD1. TRBV21-1 constitutes a pseudogene. The CDR3 consists of 14 residues. The CDR3 DNA follows: TGTGCCAGCACCCGGGACAGATCGAACACTGAAGCTTTCTTT. Amino acid sequence: CASTRDRSNTEAFF.

This chain joins TRBV11-1 and TRBJ1-3; no definite D call. This CDR3 has 14 residues. V shed 5 bases and J shed 3 bases, with 11 bases lying between them. Germline V gene sequence: CDR1 SGHAT, CDR2 FQDESV (reference sequence). The CDR3 reads CASSPQHSGNTIYF. The CDR3 DNA reads TGTGCCAGCAGCCCGCAGCACAGTGGAAACACCATATATTTT.

This clone was seen just once. This chain joins TRBV7-2 and TRBJ2-7; D gene ambiguous. Trimming pared 5 bases from V and 4 bases from J, leaving 9 bases between. CDR1 SGHTA and CDR2 FQGNSA come from the germline V gene. The CDR3 contains 12 residues. Here the CDR3 DNA reads TGTGCCAGCAGCCTTTACAGATACGAGCAGTACTTC. Translated: CASSLYRYEQYF.

This clone was picked up a small number of times. The genes are TRBV4-3 and TRBJ1-5; the D gene is possibly TRBD1 (6 bases). CDR1 is LGHNA and CDR2 is YSLEER in the germline V gene. Trimming shortened V by 4 bases and J by 4 bases, and 20 bases separated the two germline ends. The length of the CDR3 is 17 residues. The CDR3 spells CASSLGISQGTNQPQHF. CDR3 DNA sequence: TGCGCCAGCAGCCTTGGAATTAGTCAGGGGACAAATCAGCCCCAGCATTTT.

In regard to this clone: Compared with germline, one end of the junction differs, possibly owing to a read error. In the same sample, other DNA sequences code for this CDR3. The V gene is TRBV29-1, the J gene TRBJ1-1; TRBD1 agrees at 7 bases. Germline V CDR1 and CDR2: SQVTM, ANQGSEA. CDR3 length: 14 amino acids. The CDR3 nucleotides read TGCAGCGCAAAAGACAGGGATAGGAACACTGAAGCCTTCTTT. This gives the protein CSAKDRDRNTEAFF.

This clone occurred a few times. V usage is TRBV19 and J usage is TRBJ2-7; possible D gene TRBD1, 5 bases. V gave up 5 bases and J gave up 0 bases, with 20 bases separating them. The CDR3 runs to 17 residues. Germline V gene lookup returns CDR1 LNHDA and CDR2 SQIVND (reference sequence). CDR3 bases: TGTGCCAGTAGTCCCAACTTCAGGGTCACGGCCTCCTACGAGCAGTACTTC. Protein: CASSPNFRVTASYEQYF.

In regard to this clone: The identical CDR3 is also encoded by other nucleotide sequences in the sample. The rearrangement links TRBV6-5 to TRBJ2-5, with D unresolved. The CDR3 totals 13 residues. V lost 2 bases and J lost 0, with 4 bases in between. Germline V lookup: CDR1 MNHEY, CDR2 SVGAGI. The CDR3 loop reads CASSYRDQETQYF. CDR3 in DNA: TGTGCCAGCAGTTACAGAGACCAAGAGACCCAGTACTTC.

The chain employs TRBV15 and TRBJ2-3, with 11 positions matching TRBD2. V lost 0 bases and J lost 2; bases outside the gene matches: 19. The CDR3 totals 22 residues. Per germline, CDR1 LNHNV and CDR2 YYDKDF (reference sequence). The CDR3 DNA reads as TGTGCCACCAGCAGAGATCCTCTGAGTTCGATTCGTAGCGGGGGGGCCACAGATACGCAGTATTTT. Translated, it gives CATSRDPLSSIRSGGATDTQYF. Filled out from reference TRBV15 and TRBJ2-3, the complete variable domain reads DAMVIQNPRYQVTQFGKPVTLSCSQTLNHNVMYWYQQKSSQAPKLLFHYYDKDFNNEADTPDNFQSRRPNTSFCFLDIRSPGLGDTAMYLCATSRDPLSSIRSGGATDTQYFGPGTRLTVL.

The CDR3 coding sequence is TGTGCCAGCAGCGCATCTAGCGGGGTGGCCTACGAGCAGTACTTC. Translating gives CASSASSGVAYEQYF. This chain joins TRBV5-4 and TRBJ2-7, with 9 nucleotides matching TRBD2. V lost 4 bases, J lost 2 bases, and 7 bases stayed unmatched. The V gene's germline CDR1 is SGHNT and CDR2 YYREEE (reference sequence). There are 15 residues in the CDR3.

This chain connects TRBV7-2 to TRBJ1-2; D is perhaps TRBD1 (6 bases). This CDR3 comprises 16 residues. Looked up from germline, CDR1 is SGHTA and CDR2 is FQGNSA. Trimming cost V 5 bases and J 3 bases, with 19 bases left between them. CDR3 sequence reads: CASSLTQGWFYYGYTF. The CDR3 DNA follows: TGTGCCAGCAGCCTTACGCAGGGGTGGTTTTACTATGGCTACACCTTC.

This clone was seen only a few times. The chain is built from TRBV19 and TRBJ1-1; 7 nucleotides line up with TRBD1. CDR1 is LNHDA and CDR2 is SQIVND in the germline V gene (reference sequence). Germline trimming cut 6 bases from V and 2 bases from J; bases unmatched to any gene: 6. The CDR3 contains 14 residues. CDR3 in amino acids: CASRPDRVNTEAFF. The DNA of the CDR3 is TGTGCCAGTAGACCAGACAGGGTAAACACTGAAGCTTTCTTT.

CDR3 residues: CASSVPGTGPNTNTGELFF. DNA of the CDR3: TGTGCCAGCAGCGTACCCGGGACAGGGCCCAATACGAACACCGGGGAGCTGTTTTTT. The chain links TRBV9 to TRBJ2-2, with 9 bases lining up with TRBD1. V trimming: 1 base; J trimming: 0 bases; junction bases outside the gene matches: 10. CDR3 length equals 19 residues. Germline V lookup: CDR1 SGDLS, CDR2 YYNGEE.

V is TRBV11-1 and J is TRBJ2-7; 10 bases are a match to TRBD2. The CDR3 consists of 17 residues. Germline CDR1 reads SGHAT; CDR2 reads FQDESV (reference sequence). V shed 2 bases, J shed 3 bases, and the junction held 10 bases outside the gene matches. CDR3 region: CASSLSFATSGNYEQYF. In DNA form, the CDR3 reads TGTGCCAGCAGCTTAAGTTTTGCTACTAGCGGGAACTACGAGCAGTACTTC.

The CDR3: CASSWTGGNNEQFF. Here the CDR3 DNA reads TGTGCCAGCAGTTGGACAGGGGGTAACAATGAGCAGTTCTTC. This chain links TRBV7-2 with TRBJ2-1; TRBD1 agrees at 10 bases. The trim removed 6 bases at V and 5 bases at J, leaving 4 bases unmatched. CDR1 SGHTA and CDR2 FQGNSA come from the germline V gene. This CDR3 is 14 amino acids long.

J is TRBJ2-1 and V is TRBV7-2; D might be TRBD1 (5 bases). The germline gives CDR1 SGHTA, CDR2 FQGNSA. Deletions cut 6 bases from V and 0 bases from J, with 12 bases between. The CDR3 covers 15 residues. The CDR3 coding sequence is TGTGCCAGCAGACCCGGACAAAGCTCCTACAATGAGCAGTTCTTC. Protein product: CASRPGQSSYNEQFF.

This chain uses TRBV7-2 with TRBJ2-2; 9 nucleotides match TRBD1. This CDR3 has 16 residues. The V and J ends lost 3 bases and 2 bases, in that order; junction bases with no gene match: 4. In germline, CDR1 is SGHTA, CDR2 FQGNSA. In nucleotides, the CDR3 is TGTGCCAGCAGCTTTCGGACAGGGGCCAACACCGGGGAGCTGTTTTTT. Its protein product is CASSFRTGANTGELFF.